This TCR beta chain comes out of a study of blood T cell repertoires in COVID-19. The wider study: Samples taken during acute and convalescent COVID-19 were collected in the United States, Italy and Spain. Sources were T cells, B-cell-depleted T cells, or PBMCs; the material itself was cDNA or gDNA.

Original processing methods: Estimation of nucleated cell counts was performed using reference gene primer amplification. The data were produced by immunoSEQ multiplex PCR, yet TCRdb's version contains in-frame clones alone and is incomplete. V and J calls plus clone size are reproduced from that table; the DNA served to infer D and trimming. The repertoire includes over 100,000 clones, approximately 90% of them detected once, and 19% sits in the top ten. Sequenced input: peripheral blood. This TCR came from a human donor with acute or convalescent COVID-19. The donor label of this sample is uncertain.

CDR3 protein: CASSQRETGELFF. In nucleotides, the CDR3 is TGTGCCAGCAGCCAGCGGGAAACCGGGGAGCTGTTTTTT. This chain uses TRBV3-1 (or the pseudogene TRBV3-2) with TRBJ2-2, with D maybe TRBD2 (6 bases). The CDR3 consists of 13 residues. Trimming stripped 3 bases from V and 5 bases from J, with 7 bases between. Per germline, CDR1 LGHDT and CDR2 YNNKEL (reference sequence).